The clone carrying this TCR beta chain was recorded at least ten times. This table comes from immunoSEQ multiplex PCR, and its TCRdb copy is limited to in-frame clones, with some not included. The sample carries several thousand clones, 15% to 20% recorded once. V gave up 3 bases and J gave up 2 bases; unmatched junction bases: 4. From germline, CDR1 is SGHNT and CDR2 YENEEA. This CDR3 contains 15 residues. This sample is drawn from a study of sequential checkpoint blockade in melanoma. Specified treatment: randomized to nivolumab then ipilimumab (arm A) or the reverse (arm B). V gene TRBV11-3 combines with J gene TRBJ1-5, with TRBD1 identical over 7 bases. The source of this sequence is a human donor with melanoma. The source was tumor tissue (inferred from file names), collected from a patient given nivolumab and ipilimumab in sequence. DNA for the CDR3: TGTGCCAGCAGCTTGGGGGACAGCCGCAATCAGCCCCAGCATTTT. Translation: CASSLGDSRNQPQHF.